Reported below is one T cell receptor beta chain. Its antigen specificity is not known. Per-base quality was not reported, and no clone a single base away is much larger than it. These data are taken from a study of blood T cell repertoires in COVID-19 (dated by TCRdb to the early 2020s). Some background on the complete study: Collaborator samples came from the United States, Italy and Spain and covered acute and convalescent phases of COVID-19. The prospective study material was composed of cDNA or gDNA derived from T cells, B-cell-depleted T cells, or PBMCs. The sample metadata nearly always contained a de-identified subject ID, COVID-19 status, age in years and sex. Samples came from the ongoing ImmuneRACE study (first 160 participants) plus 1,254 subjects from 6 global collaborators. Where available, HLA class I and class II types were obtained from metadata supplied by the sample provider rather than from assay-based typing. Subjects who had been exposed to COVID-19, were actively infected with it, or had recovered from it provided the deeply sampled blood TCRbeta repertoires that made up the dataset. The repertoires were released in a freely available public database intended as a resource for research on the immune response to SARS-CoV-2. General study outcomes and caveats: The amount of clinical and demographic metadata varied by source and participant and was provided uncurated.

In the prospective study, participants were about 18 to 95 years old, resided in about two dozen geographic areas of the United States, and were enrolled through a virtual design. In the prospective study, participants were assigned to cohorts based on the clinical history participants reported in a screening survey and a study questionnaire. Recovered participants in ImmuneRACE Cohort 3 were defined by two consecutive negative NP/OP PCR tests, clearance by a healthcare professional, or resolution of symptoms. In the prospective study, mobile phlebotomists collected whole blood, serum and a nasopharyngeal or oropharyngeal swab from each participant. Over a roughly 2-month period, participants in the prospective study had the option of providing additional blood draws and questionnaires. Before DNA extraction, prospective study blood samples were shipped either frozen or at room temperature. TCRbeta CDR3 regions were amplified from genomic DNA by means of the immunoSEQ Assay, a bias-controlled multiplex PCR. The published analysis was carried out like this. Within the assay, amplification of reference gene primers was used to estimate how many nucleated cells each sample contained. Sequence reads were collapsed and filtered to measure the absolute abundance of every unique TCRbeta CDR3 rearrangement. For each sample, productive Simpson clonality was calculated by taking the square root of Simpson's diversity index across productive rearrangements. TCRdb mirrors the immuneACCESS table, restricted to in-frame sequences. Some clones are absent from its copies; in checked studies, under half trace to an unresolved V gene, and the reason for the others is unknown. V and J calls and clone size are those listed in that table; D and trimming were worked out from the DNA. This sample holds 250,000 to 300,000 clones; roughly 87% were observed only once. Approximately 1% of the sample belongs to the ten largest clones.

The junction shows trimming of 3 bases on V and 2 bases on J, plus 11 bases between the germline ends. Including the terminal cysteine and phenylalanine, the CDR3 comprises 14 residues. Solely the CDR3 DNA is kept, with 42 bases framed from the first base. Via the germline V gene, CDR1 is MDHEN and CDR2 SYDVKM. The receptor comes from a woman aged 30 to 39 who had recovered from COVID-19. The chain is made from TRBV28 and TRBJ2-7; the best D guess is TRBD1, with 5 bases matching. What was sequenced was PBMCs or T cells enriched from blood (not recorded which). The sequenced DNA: TGTGCCAGCAGTTTCCACGACAGAACCTACGAGCAGTACTTC. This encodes CASSFHDRTYEQYF.